The entry that follows covers one T cell receptor beta chain sequence. This record comes from a study of OX40 agonist ivuxolimab in advanced cancers. V lost 2 bases to trimming and J lost 5 bases, with 13 bases between them. The germline CDR1 and CDR2 sequences are SGHVS and FQNEAQ. CDR3 size: 15 residues. The protocol was immunoSEQ multiplex PCR, while the TCRdb copy is restricted to in-frame clones and leaves out a portion. In the table there are approximately 23,000 clones, 75% to 90% of which are singletons. This clonotype was obtained from an adult with an advanced solid tumor such as melanoma, head and neck, liver or kidney cancer. This chain connects TRBV7-8 to TRBJ1-5, with D maybe TRBD1 (5 bases). The sequencing here drew on CD4+ or CD8+ T cells sorted from blood, taken in a trial of the OX40 agonist ivuxolimab. The DNA of the CDR3 is TGTGCCAGCAGCTTACCCCGGGGCAGGTATCAGCCCCAGCATTTT. Translated, it gives CASSLPRGRYQPQHF.